This T cell receptor beta chain was captured in a study of radiation and T cells in renal cell carcinoma. V lost 4 bases to trimming and J lost 1 base, with 11 bases between them. Germline values: CDR1 MNHNS, CDR2 SASEGT. The CDR3 sequence is 15 residues long. This clone was seen more than once but under ten times. Stated time point: baseline pretreatment blood. Treatment: 15 Gy SBRT to primary tumor, nephrectomy 4 weeks later. Repertoires were generated with immunoSEQ multiplex PCR, while TCRdb's copy carries only in-frame clones and drops some. The sample lists about 150,000 clones; 70% to 90% were seen once.

The source of this sequence is a woman in her 50s with renal cell carcinoma. This rearrangement joins TRBV6-1 to TRBJ1-5; D possibly corresponds to TRBD1 (5 bases). The sample was blood, taken from a patient whose treatment included radiotherapy and nephrectomy. For the CDR3, the DNA is TGTGCCAGCAGTGGCCGGACACCAAGCAATCAGCCCCAGCATTTT. It encodes CASSGRTPSNQPQHF.